This T cell receptor (beta chain) was captured by sequencing in a study of blood T cell repertoires in COVID-19. Original methodology: Amplification with reference gene primers provided the estimates of nucleated cell counts. Libraries were prepared by immunoSEQ multiplex PCR; TCRdb keeps only in-frame clonotypes and omits some of them. From that table come the V and J calls and clone size; the DNA was used to work out D and trimming. Altogether tens of thousands of clones are present, 70% to 85% being singletons, with the ten largest covering approximately 0.8%. Germline loops: CDR1 SGHAT, CDR2 FQNNGV. V shed 3 bases and J 4 bases; nucleotides not matched to a gene: 4. The CDR3 has 16 amino acids.

This sequence was found in a woman between 65 and 79 years old with acute or convalescent COVID-19. This chain joins TRBV11-2 and TRBJ2-5; 14 bases are shared with TRBD2. The specimen sequenced was peripheral blood. CDR3 nucleotide sequence: TGTGCCAGCAGCTTGACTAGCGGGAGGGCCACAGAGACCCAGTACTTC. This sequence encodes CASSLTSGRATETQYF.